The subject of this entry is one T cell receptor (beta chain). Its antigen is not known. The CDR3 spans 14 residues. Germline assignment: CDR1 SGHTA and CDR2 FQGNSA. Between the trimmed V and J ends, which lost 7 bases and 6 bases, there was a span of 15 bases. Per the authors' pipeline: Filtering differed since immunoSEQ provided only junctions, with no quality scores. Repertoires were generated with immunoSEQ multiplex PCR, while TCRdb's copy carries only in-frame clones and drops some. The V and J calls and clone size come from that table; D and trimming were worked out from the DNA. In the table there are 2 million to 2.5 million clones, about 95% of which are singletons. The source of the sample is a study of shared clonotypes between healthy human individuals. Notes on the study in general: Clonotype sharing across donors was expected to vary with sequencing depth.

Terminally differentiated effector memory CD45RA+ cells were left out of the naive CD8 fraction, which was CD45RO-negative and positively selected for CCR7. The clonotype was recovered from a man aged 18-30 years in good health. Sequencing used naive CD8+ T cells sorted from blood. The genes are TRBV7-2 and TRBJ2-2; perhaps TRBD1 as D (6 bases). CDR3 nucleotide sequence: TGTGCCAGCACCACCACCCCAGGGGCCGGGGAGCTGTTTTTT. Translation gives CASTTTPGAGELFF.